Sequencing of this T cell receptor (beta chain) was carried out in a study of CD8 T cells in Susac syndrome. Trimming removed 2 bases from V and 3 bases from J, with 8 bases in between. This CDR3 comprises 13 residues. Germline lookup yields CDR1 ENHRY and CDR2 SYGVKD. cDNA came from roughly 0.47 to 1 ug RNA primed by random hexamers. With immunoSEQ multiplex PCR, TCR beta CDR3 was amplified across 54 Vbeta and 13 Jbeta. One entry per CDR3 protein, called by TCRdb with MiXCR from the immunoSEQ multiplex PCR reads. The sample has 150,000 to 200,000 distinct CDR3 sequences; roughly 95% are singletons. This rearrangement joins TRBV10-3 to TRBJ2-7; D remains ambiguous. This clonotype originated in a human donor in good health. The specimen was CD4+ T cells from PBMCs. In DNA, the CDR3 is TGTGCCATCAGTGAGGGGCAGTTCTACGAGCAGTACTTC. Amino acid sequence: CAISEGQFYEQYF.